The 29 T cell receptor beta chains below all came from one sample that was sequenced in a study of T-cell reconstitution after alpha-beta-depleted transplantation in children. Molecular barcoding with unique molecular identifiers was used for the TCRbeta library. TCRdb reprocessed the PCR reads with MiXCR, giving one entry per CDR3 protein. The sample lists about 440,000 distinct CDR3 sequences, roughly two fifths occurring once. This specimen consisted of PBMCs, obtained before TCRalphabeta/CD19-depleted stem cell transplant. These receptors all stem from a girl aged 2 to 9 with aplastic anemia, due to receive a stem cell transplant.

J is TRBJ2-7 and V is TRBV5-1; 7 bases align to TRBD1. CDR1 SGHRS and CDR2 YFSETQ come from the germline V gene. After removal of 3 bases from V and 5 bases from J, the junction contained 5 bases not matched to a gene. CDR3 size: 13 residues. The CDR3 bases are TGCGCCAGCAGCTCGACAGGGATCCACGAGCAGTACTTC. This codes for CASSSTGIHEQYF. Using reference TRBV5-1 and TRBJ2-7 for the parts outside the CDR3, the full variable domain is KAGVTQTPRYLIKTRGQQVTLSCSPISGHRSVSWYQQTPGQGLQFLFEYFSETQRNKGNFPGRFSGRQFSNSRSEMNVSTLELGDSALYLCASSSTGIHEQYFGPGTRLTVT.

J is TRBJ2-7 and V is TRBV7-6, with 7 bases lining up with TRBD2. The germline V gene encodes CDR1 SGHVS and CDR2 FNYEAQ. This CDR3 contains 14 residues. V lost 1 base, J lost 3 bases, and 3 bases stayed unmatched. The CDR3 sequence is CASSLEAGVYEQYF. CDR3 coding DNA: TGTGCCAGCAGCTTAGAGGCGGGAGTCTACGAGCAGTACTTC.

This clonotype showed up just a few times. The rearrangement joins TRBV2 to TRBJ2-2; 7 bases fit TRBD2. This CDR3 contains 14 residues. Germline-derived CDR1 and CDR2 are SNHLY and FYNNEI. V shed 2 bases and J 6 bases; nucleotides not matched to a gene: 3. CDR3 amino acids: CASSEQSGAGELFF. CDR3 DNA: TGTGCCAGCAGTGAACAGAGCGGGGCCGGGGAGCTGTTTTTT.

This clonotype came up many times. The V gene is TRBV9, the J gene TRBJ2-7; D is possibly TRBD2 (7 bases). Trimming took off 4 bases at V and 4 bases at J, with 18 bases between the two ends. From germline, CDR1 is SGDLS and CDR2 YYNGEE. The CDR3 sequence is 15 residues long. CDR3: CASSPGEGSTYEQYF. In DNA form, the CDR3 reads TGTGCCAGCAGCCCAGGGGAGGGAAGCACATACGAGCAGTACTTC.

In nucleotides, the CDR3 is TGCAGTGCTTCAGGCGGGACAGATGGGACCCAGTACTTC. This encodes CSASGGTDGTQYF. This chain connects TRBV20-1 to TRBJ2-5; weak D call: TRBD1 (7 bases). The V end was cut by 5 bases, the J end by 7 bases, with 17 bases between. CDR3 length equals 13 residues. CDR1 is DFQATT and CDR2 is SNEGSKA in the germline V gene (reference sequence).

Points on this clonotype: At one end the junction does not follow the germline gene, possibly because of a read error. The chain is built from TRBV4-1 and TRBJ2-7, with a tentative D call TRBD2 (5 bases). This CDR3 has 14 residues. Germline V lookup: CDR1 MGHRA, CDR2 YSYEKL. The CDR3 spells CATSPNTGTYEQYF. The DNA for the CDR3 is TGCGCCACCAGCCCCAATACGGGGACCTACGAGCAGTACTTC.

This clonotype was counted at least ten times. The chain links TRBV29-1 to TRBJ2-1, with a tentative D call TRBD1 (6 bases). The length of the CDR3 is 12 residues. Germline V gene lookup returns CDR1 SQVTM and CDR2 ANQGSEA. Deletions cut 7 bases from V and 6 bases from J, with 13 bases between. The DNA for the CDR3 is TGCAGCGCTGACCTGACAGGCAATGAGCAGTTCTTC. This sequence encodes CSADLTGNEQFF.

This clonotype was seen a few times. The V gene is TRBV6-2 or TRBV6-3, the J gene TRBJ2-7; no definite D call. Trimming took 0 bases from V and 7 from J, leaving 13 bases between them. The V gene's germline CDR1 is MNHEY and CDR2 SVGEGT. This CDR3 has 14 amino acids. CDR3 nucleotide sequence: TGTGCCAGCAGTTACTCGAGATCGGAGCTGGAGCAGTACTTC. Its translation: CASSYSRSELEQYF.

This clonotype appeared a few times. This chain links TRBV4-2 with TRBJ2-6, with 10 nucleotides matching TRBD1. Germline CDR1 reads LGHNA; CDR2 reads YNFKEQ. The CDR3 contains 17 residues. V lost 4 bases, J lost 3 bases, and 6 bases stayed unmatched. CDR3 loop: CASSPRQGAGGANVLTF. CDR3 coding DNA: TGTGCCAGCAGCCCTCGACAGGGGGCTGGTGGGGCCAACGTCCTGACTTTC.

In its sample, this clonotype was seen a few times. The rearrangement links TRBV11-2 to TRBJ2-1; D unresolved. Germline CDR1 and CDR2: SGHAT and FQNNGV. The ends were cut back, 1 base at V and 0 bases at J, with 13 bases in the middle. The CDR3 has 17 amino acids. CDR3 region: CASSLVHVGSSYNEQFF. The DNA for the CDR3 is TGTGCCAGCAGCTTAGTCCACGTCGGCAGCTCCTACAATGAGCAGTTCTTC. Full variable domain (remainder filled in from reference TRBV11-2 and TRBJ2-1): EAGVAQSPRYKIIEKRQSVAFWCNPISGHATLYWYQQILGQGPKLLIQFQNNGVVDDSQLPKDRFSAERLKGVDSTLKIQPAKLEDSAVYLCASSLVHVGSSYNEQFFGPGTRLTVL.

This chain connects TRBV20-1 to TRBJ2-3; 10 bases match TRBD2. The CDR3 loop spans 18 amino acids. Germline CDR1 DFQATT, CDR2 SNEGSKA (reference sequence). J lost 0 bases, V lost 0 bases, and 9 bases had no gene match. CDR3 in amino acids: CSARDLSSGRISTDTQYF. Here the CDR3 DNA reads TGCAGTGCTAGAGATCTGAGTAGCGGGAGGATTAGCACAGATACGCAGTATTTT.

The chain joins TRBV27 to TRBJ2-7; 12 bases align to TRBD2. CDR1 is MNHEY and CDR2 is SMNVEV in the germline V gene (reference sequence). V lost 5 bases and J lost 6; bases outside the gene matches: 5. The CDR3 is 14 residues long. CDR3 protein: CASSPLTSGSEQYF. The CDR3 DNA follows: TGTGCCAGCAGTCCCCTGACTAGCGGGAGCGAGCAGTACTTC.

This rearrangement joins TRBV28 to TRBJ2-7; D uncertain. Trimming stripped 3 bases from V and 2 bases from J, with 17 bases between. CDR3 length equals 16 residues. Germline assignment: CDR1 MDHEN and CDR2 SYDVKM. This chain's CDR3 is CASSLELGRLAYEQYF. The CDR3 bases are TGTGCCAGCAGTTTGGAACTCGGCAGGTTGGCCTACGAGCAGTACTTC.

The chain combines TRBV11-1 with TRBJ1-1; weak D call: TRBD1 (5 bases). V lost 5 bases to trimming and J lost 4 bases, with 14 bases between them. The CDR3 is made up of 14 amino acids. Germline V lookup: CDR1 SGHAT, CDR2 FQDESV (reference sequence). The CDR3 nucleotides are TGTGCCAGCAGCCCCGGACACCCCGGCACTGAAGCTTTCTTT. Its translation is CASSPGHPGTEAFF.

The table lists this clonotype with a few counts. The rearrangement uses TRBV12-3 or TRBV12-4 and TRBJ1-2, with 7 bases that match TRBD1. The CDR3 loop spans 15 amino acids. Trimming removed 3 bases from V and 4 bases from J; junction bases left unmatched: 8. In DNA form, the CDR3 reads TGTGCCAGCAGTTTTATAAGACAGGGCGCCTATGGCTACACCTTC. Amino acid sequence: CASSFIRQGAYGYTF.

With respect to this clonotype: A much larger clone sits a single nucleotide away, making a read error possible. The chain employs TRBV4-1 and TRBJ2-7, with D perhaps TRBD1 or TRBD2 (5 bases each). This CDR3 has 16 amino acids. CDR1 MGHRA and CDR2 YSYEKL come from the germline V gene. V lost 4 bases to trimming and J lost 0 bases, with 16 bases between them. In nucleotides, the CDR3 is TGCGCCAGCAGCCGAGGGGAGTTACCGAGCTCCTACGAGCAGTACTTC. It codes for CASSRGELPSSYEQYF.

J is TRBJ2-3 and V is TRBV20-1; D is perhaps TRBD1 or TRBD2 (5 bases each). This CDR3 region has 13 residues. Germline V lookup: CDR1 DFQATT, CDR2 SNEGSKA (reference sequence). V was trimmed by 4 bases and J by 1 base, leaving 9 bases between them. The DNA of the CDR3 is TGCAGTGCTATCCTGGGGGGCACAGATACGCAGTATTTT. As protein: CSAILGGTDTQYF.

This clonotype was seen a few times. The CDR3 here is CASQQRTGTSGTTDTQYF. The CDR3 bases are TGTGCCAGCCAGCAGCGCACCGGGACTAGCGGAACAACAGATACGCAGTATTTT. V is TRBV2 and J is TRBJ2-3; TRBD2 matches 11 bases. The junction had 16 bases not matched to a gene; V was cut back by 8 bases and J by 3 bases. The CDR3 spans 18 residues. Germline V gene data show CDR1 as SNHLY and CDR2 as FYNNEI. Full variable domain (missing parts from reference TRBV2 and TRBJ2-3): EPEVTQTPSHQVTQMGQEVILRCVPISNHLYFYWYRQILGQKVEFLVSFYNNEISEKSEIFDDQFSVERPDGSNFTLKIRSTKLEDSAMYFCASQQRTGTSGTTDTQYFGPGTRLTVL.

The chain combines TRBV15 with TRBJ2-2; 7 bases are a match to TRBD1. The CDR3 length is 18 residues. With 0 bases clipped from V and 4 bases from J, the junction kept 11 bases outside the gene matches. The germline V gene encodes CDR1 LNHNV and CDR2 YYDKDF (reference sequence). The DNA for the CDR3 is TGTGCCACCAGCAGAGACAGACAGGGTTGGGGGCCCACCGGGGAGCTGTTTTTT. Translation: CATSRDRQGWGPTGELFF. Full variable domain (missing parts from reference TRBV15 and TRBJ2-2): DAMVIQNPRYQVTQFGKPVTLSCSQTLNHNVMYWYQQKSSQAPKLLFHYYDKDFNNEADTPDNFQSRRPNTSFCFLDIRSPGLGDTAMYLCATSRDRQGWGPTGELFFGEGSRLTVL.

CDR3 sequence: CSASFTGELFF. The CDR3 DNA is TGCAGTGCTAGTTTCACCGGGGAGCTGTTTTTT. The chain uses TRBV20-1 and TRBJ2-2; no clear D gene. There are 11 residues in the CDR3. CDR1 and CDR2 from the germline V gene are DFQATT and SNEGSKA (reference sequence). Trimming took off 3 bases at V and 4 bases at J, with 3 bases between the two ends.

The CDR3 bases are TGTGCCAGCTCTCAGGGACAGGGTGTGCGAACTGAAGCTTTCTTT. It yields the protein CASSQGQGVRTEAFF. This chain links TRBV18 with TRBJ1-1, with 9 bases that match TRBD1. After removal of 6 bases from V and 5 bases from J, the junction contained 10 bases not matched to a gene. The CDR3 is 15 amino acids. CDR1 and CDR2 from the germline V gene are KGHSH and LQKENI.

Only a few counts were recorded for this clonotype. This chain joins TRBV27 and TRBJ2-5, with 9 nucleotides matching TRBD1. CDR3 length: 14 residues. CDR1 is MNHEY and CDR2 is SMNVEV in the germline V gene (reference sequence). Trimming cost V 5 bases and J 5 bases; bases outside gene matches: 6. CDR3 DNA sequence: TGTGCCAGCAGTACCGGGACAGGGTGGGAGACCCAGTACTTC. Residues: CASSTGTGWETQYF.

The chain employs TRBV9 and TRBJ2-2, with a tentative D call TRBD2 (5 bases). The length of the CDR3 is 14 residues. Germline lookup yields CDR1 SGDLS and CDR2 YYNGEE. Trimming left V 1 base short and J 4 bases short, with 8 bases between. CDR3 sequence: CASSVRLSTGELFF. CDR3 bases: TGTGCCAGCAGCGTAAGACTAAGCACCGGGGAGCTGTTTTTT.

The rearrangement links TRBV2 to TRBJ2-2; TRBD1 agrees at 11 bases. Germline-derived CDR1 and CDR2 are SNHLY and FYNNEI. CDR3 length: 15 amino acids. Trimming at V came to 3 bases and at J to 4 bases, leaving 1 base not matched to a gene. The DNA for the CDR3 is TGTGCCAGCAGTGAGGGGACAGGGGGCACCGGGGAGCTGTTTTTT. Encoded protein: CASSEGTGGTGELFF.

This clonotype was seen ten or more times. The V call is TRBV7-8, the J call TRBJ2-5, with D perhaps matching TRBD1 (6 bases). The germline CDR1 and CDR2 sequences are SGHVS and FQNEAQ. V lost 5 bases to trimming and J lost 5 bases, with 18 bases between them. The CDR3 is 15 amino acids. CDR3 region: CASSPPRGMGETQYF. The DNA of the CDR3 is TGTGCCAGCAGCCCTCCCAGGGGCATGGGCGAGACCCAGTACTTC. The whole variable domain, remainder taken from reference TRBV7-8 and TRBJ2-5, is GAGVSQSPRYKVAKRGQDVALRCDPISGHVSLFWYQQALGQGPEFLTYFQNEAQLDKSGLPSDRFFAERPEGSVSTLKIQRTQQEDSAVYLCASSPPRGMGETQYFGPGTRLLVL.

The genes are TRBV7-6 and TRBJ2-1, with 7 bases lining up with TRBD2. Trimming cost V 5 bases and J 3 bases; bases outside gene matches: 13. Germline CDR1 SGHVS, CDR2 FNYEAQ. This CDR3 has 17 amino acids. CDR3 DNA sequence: TGTGCCAGCAGCCCGTCTGGCCGGGAGGATCGCTACAATGAGCAGTTCTTC. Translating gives CASSPSGREDRYNEQFF.

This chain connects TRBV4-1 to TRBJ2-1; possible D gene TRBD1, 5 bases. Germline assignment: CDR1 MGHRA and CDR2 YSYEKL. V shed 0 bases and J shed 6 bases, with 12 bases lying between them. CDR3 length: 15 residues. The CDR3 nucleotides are TGCGCCAGCAGCCAAGAGACAGCTCCCTCCAATGAGCAGTTCTTC. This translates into CASSQETAPSNEQFF.

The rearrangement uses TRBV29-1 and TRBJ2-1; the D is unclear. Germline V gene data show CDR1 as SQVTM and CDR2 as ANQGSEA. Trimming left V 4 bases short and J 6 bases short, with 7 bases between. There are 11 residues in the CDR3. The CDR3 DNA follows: TGCAGCGTTGGACTGGCCAATGAGCAGTTCTTC. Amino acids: CSVGLANEQFF.

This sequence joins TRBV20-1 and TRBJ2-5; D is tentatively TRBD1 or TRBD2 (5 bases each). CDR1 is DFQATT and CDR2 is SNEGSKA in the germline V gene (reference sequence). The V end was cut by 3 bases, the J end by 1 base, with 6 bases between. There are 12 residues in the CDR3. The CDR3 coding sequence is TGCAGTGCTAGCGGGACCCAAGAGACCCAGTACTTC. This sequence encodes CSASGTQETQYF.